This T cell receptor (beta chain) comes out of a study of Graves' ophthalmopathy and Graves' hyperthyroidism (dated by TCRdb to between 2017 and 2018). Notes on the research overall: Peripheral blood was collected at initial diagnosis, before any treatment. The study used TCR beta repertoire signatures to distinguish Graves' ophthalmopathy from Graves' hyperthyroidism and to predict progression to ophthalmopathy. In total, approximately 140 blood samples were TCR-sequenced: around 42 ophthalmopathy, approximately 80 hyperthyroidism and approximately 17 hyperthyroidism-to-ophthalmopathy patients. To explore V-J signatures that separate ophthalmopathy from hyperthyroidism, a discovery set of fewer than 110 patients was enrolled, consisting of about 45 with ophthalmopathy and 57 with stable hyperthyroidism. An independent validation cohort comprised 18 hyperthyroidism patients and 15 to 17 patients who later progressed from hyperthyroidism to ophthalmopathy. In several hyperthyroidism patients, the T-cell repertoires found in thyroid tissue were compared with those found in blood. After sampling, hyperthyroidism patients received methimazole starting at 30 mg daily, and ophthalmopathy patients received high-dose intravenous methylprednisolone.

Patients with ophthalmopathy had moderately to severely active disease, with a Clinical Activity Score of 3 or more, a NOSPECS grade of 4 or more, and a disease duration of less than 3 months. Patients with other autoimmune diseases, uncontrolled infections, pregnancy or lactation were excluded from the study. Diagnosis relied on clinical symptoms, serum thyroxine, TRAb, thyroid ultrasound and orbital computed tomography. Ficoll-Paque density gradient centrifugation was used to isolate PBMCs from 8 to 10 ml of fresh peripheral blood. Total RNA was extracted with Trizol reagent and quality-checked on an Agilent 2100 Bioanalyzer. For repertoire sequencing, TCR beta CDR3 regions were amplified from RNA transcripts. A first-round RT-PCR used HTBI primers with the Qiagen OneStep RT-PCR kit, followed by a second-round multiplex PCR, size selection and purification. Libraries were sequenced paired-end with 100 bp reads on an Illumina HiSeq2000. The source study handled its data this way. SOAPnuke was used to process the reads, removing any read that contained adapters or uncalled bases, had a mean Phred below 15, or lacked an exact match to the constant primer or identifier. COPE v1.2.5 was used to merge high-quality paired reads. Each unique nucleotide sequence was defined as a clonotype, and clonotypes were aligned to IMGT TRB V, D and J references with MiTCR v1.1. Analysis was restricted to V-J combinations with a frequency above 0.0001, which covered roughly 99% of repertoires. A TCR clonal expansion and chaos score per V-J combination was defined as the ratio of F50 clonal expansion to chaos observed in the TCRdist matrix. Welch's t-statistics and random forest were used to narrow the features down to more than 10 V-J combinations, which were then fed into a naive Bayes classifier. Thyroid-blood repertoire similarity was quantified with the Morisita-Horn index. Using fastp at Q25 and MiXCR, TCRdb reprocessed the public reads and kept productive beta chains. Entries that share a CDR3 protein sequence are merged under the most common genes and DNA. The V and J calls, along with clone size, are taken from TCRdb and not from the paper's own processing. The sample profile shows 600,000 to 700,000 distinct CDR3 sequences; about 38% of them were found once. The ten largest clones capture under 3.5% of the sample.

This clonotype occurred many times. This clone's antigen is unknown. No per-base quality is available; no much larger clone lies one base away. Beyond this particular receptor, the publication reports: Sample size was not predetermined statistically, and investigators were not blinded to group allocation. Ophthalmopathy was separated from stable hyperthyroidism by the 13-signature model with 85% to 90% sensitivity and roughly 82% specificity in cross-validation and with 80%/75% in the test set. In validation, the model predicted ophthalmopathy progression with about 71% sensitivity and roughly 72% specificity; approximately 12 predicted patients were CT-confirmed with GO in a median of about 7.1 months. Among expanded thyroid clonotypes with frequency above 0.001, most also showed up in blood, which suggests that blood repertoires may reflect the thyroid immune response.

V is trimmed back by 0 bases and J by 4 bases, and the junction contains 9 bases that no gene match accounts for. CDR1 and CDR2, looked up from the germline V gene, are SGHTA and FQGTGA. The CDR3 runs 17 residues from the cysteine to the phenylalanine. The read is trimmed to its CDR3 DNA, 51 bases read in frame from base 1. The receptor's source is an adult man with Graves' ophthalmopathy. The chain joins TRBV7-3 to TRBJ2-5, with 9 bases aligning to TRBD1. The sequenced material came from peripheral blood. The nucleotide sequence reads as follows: TGTGCCAGCAGCTTAACGGGCGCGACAGGGGGGGGAGAGACCCAGTACTTC. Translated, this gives CASSLTGATGGGETQYF.